These T cell receptor beta chains were read from a single sample in a study of cytomegalovirus exposure and HLA in healthy donors. Generated by immunoSEQ multiplex PCR, the TCRdb table keeps only in-frame clones and is missing some. The table lists some 200,000 clones, approximately 78% of them singletons. The sample taken for sequencing was PBMCs. These receptors originate from a woman aged 18-29 years in good health and CMV-seronegative. The CDR3 runs from the conserved cysteine through the conserved F or W.

v_gene: TRBV30
j_gene: .
CDR3aa: CAWSEGVGREQYF

v_gene: TRBV15
j_gene: TRBJ1-4
CDR3aa: CATSKDGASRGNEKLFF

v_gene: TRBV29-1
j_gene: TRBJ2-7
CDR3aa: CSVPAQAPDYEQYF

v_gene: TRBV4-2
j_gene: TRBJ2-1
CDR3aa: CASSGLAHNEQFF

v_gene: TRBV7-6
j_gene: TRBJ2-7
CDR3aa: CASSLVQSSYEQYF

v_gene: TRBV7-2
j_gene: TRBJ2-3
CDR3aa: CASSPLGGGADTQYF

v_gene: TRBV14
j_gene: TRBJ2-2
CDR3aa: CASSFGTGPSGGGELFF

v_gene: TRBV13
j_gene: TRBJ2-5
CDR3aa: CASSLGLQLRLAEQTQYF

v_gene: TRBV11-2
j_gene: TRBJ2-7
CDR3aa: CASSPGTGRKYF

v_gene: TRBV19
j_gene: TRBJ1-5
CDR3aa: CASLGAGDSNQPQHF

v_gene: TRBV5-1
j_gene: .
CDR3aa: CASSLDRDPNEQYF

v_gene: TRBV28
j_gene: TRBJ1-1
CDR3aa: CASSLWGTGKNTEAFF

v_gene: TRBV13
j_gene: TRBJ2-7
CDR3aa: CASSSRQGDTYEQYF

v_gene: TRBV6-5
j_gene: TRBJ1-3
CDR3aa: CASSYWPSNSGNTIYF

v_gene: TRBV11-2
j_gene: TRBJ2-1
CDR3aa: CASSLEAGGLNEQFF

v_gene: TRBV6-6
j_gene: TRBJ2-2
CDR3aa: CASKGTNTGELFF

v_gene: TRBV6-6
j_gene: TRBJ2-5
CDR3aa: CASWAGGLETQYF

v_gene: TRBV7-2
j_gene: TRBJ2-7
CDR3aa: CASSPSVGSYEQYF

v_gene: TRBV5-1
j_gene: TRBJ1-1
CDR3aa: CASSLTGGELEAFF

v_gene: TRBV10-3
j_gene: TRBJ2-7
CDR3aa: CAISESGRGRSYEQYF

v_gene: TRBV19
j_gene: .
CDR3aa: CASNPGTDYAEQYF

v_gene: TRBV7-6
j_gene: TRBJ2-2
CDR3aa: CASSSGSLAGELFF